This T cell receptor beta chain appears in the sequencing data of a study of shared clonotypes between healthy human individuals (dated by TCRdb to 2020 to 2022). The study in broad terms: The cohort included three men and a couple of women between 18 and 49 years of age. For each donor, CD4 naive and CD4 memory were each run on three plates, CD8 naive on two plates, and CD8 memory on one plate. Blood TCR repertoires of roughly 5 healthy adults were deeply sequenced to estimate repertoire size and the extent of clonotype sharing between individuals. To increase sequencing depth and limit assay-specific biases, different laboratories used diverse techniques to prepare libraries and sequence TCR repertoires. Leukapheresis yielded between about 0.8 and 8.9 billion PBMCs per donor. General findings and caveats noted by the study authors: Approximately 5% of naive CD4, roughly 3.6% of naive CD8, approximately 2% of memory CD4, and roughly 0.4% of memory CD8 clonotypes were shared across a few donors. Naive subsets generally had larger estimated clonotype richness than memory subsets did. Because the study included a small number of donors, the genetic and exposure-history diversity represented was limited. Incomplete sequencing was indicated by rarefaction of sorted-subset datasets, despite the large sequencing depth. Compared with non-shared clonotypes, the clonotypes found in all four sorted-subset donors had higher generation probabilities. Only blood was sampled, and tissue TCR repertoires likely differ from those in blood. Pairwise subsampling indicated that sequencing depth was expected to affect the degree of clonotype sharing among donors.

The donors were healthy, HIV-negative adults who had no recently reported acute infections or vaccinations. All donors were Caucasian adults living in Nashville, Tennessee, USA. CD4+ T cells were enriched by magnetic negative selection; naive cells were then positively selected on CD45RA, and the negative fraction formed the memory subset. Blood was collected by leukapheresis, and PBMCs were isolated by Ficoll-Histopaque density gradient centrifugation and then cryopreserved in liquid nitrogen vapor phase. Analytical flow cytometry was used to check the purity and quantity of each magnetically sorted T cell population. Each sorted fraction had its genomic DNA isolated and then quantified by UV absorbance on a Nanodrop 2000c. Using the deep immunoSEQ assay, TCR CDR3 regions were amplified from genomic DNA by multiplex PCR. For each cell subset, the extracted genomic DNA was distributed evenly across all wells of several immunoSEQ 96-well plates, and each plate served as one replicate. For sorted subsets, around 200 ng genomic DNA, equal to some 28,000 T cell genomes, was loaded into each replicate PCR. Purified libraries were quantified with a Qubit 3.0 fluorometer, sized on a Bioanalyzer 2100, and re-quantified with the KAPA Library Quantification kit. A separate single-read 150-cycle Illumina NextSeq 550 flow cell was used to sequence each immunoSEQ 96-well plate. The original pipeline was this. Because the immunoSEQ output included only junctional sequences and no quality scores, the filtering could not be the same as the filtering used for full-length reads. Sequences were annotated with PyIR, a Python wrapper for IgBLAST v1.9, and V/J genes and CDR3 were assigned using IMGT germline references. Reads were filtered out if the reads had weak V/J assignments (E-value above 1e-6), no CDR3, stop codons, out-of-frame junctions, or ambiguous translated residues. V3J clonotypes were defined as sequences sharing the same inferred V gene, J gene, and CDR3 amino acid sequence. To compute the percentage overlap between repertoires, the number of shared unique clonotypes was divided by the size of the smaller repertoire. RTK rarefaction, the Chao1 estimator, and Recon v2.1 estimates of unobserved clonotypes were used to assess repertoire richness. Generation probabilities were computed with OLGA for all TCRbeta clonotypes obtained by the gDNA method from several donors. This is the immuneACCESS table as TCRdb keeps it, with only in-frame sequences that have V and J called. A part of the clones is gone; compared with another copy, unresolved V genes explain less than half, and the rest is unexplained. That table gives V, J and clone size, and the DNA gave D and trimming. Present in this sample are 950,000 to 1,300,000 clones, under 80% of which were seen just once. The top ten clones comprise around 1.4% of the sample.

The CDR3 runs 9 residues from the cysteine to the phenylalanine. Only the CDR3 portion is preserved as DNA: 27 bases, with reading frame beginning at the first base. About this clone: Its antigen is unknown. A much larger clone differs by one base, so this may be a read error.

Sequencing input: memory CD4+ T cells sorted from blood. Taken with the paper, the label for cell subset or site translates to: CD45RA-negative fraction. The sequence came from a man between 18 and 35 years old in good health. Rearrangement joined TRBV3-2 to TRBJ2-2. TRBV3-2 is termed a pseudogene. The CDR3: CASPGELFF. The DNA is TGTGCCAGCCCCGGGGAGCTGTTTTTT.